A single sample gave rise to the 31 T cell receptor beta chains below, sequenced in a study of CD8 T cells in Susac syndrome. After extraction with the RNeasy kit, roughly 0.5 to 1 ug of the RNA was reverse transcribed using random hexamers. Via MiXCR, TCRdb re-called the immunoSEQ multiplex PCR reads, giving one row per CDR3 protein. In the table there are about 150,000 distinct CDR3 sequences, 95% of which are singletons. The sequencing sample was made of CD4+ T cells from PBMCs. Source of these receptors: a human donor with Susac syndrome.

The chain carries TRBV12-3 or TRBV12-4 and TRBJ1-3; no clear D gene. CDR3 length equals 11 residues. The V gene lost 6 bases and the J gene lost 5 bases, with 5 bases spanning the gap. CDR3 nucleotides: TGTGCCAGCAGCCCGAGAAACACCATATATTTT. It translates to CASSPRNTIYF.

A note on this clonotype: Relative to the germline gene, one junction end is altered; a read error may explain this. The chain recombines TRBV20-1 with TRBJ2-1; possibly TRBD2 for D (6 bases). This CDR3 is 15 amino acids long. CDR1 DFQATT and CDR2 SNEGSKA come from the germline V gene (reference sequence). The CDR3 spells CSARDRRAGSRDAIF. CDR3 DNA sequence: TGCAGTGCTAGAGATCGGAGGGCGGGTTCCAGAGATGCCATCTTC.

This sequence joins TRBV14 and TRBJ2-2, with TRBD1 identical over 7 bases. The CDR3 totals 15 residues. Trimming cost V 0 bases and J 7 bases; bases outside gene matches: 5. Germline assignment: CDR1 SGHDN and CDR2 FVKESK. CDR3 nucleotide sequence: TGTGCCAGCAGCCAAGACTCGACAGGGAGCGGGGAGCTGTTTTTT. Encoded protein: CASSQDSTGSGELFF.

The chain is built from TRBV3-1 and TRBJ1-1; tentative D call: TRBD1 (5 bases). With 4 bases removed from V and 5 bases from J, the gap between germline ends came to 14 bases. The germline V gene encodes CDR1 LGHDT and CDR2 YNNKEL (reference sequence). The CDR3 is 14 residues long. The CDR3 spells CASSLRGEWTEAFF. The CDR3 coding sequence is TGTGCCAGCAGCCTTCGGGGGGAATGGACTGAAGCTTTCTTT.

This chain joins TRBV12-3 or TRBV12-4 and TRBJ2-7; either TRBD1 or TRBD2 may fit D (5 bases each). Trimming took 4 bases from V and 9 from J, leaving 16 bases between them. CDR3 length: 13 amino acids. CDR3 nucleotide sequence: TGTGCCAGCAGTTCCGGGGCCCCCTCAGGGCAGTACTTC. It encodes CASSSGAPSGQYF.

V and J are TRBV20-1 and TRBJ2-5, with D perhaps matching TRBD2 (6 bases). The CDR3 contains 15 residues. The germline gives CDR1 DFQATT, CDR2 SNEGSKA (reference sequence). V was trimmed by 4 bases and J by 2 bases, leaving 17 bases between them. Here the CDR3 DNA reads TGCAGTGCTACCCCCGCGGTCGGGGGTCAAGAGACCCAGTACTTC. It is translated as CSATPAVGGQETQYF.

The genes are TRBV3-1 and TRBJ2-5; a possible D gene is TRBD1 (5 bases). This CDR3 comprises 15 residues. Trimming shortened V by 1 base and J by 1 base, and 10 bases separated the two germline ends. The germline V gene has CDR1 LGHDT and CDR2 YNNKEL (reference sequence). CDR3 DNA: TGTGCCAGCAGCCAAGGACAGCTCACCCAAGAGACCCAGTACTTC. It encodes CASSQGQLTQETQYF.

The chain is built from TRBV24-1 and TRBJ2-1, with 9 bases identical to TRBD2. V was clipped by 9 bases and J by 3 bases; unmatched bases: 2. CDR3 length: 13 amino acids. Germline assignment: CDR1 KGHDR and CDR2 SFDVKD. DNA of the CDR3: TGTGCCACCGGGACTAGCAACTACAATGAGCAGTTCTTC. Translated: CATGTSNYNEQFF.

V gene TRBV9 combines with J gene TRBJ1-5; D is undetermined. V gave up 0 bases and J gave up 3 bases, with 10 bases separating them. The length of the CDR3 is 15 residues. CDR1 is SGDLS and CDR2 is YYNGEE in the germline V gene. CDR3 sequence reads: CASSVGGRVNQPQHF. Here the CDR3 DNA reads TGTGCCAGCAGCGTAGGGGGAAGGGTCAATCAGCCCCAGCATTTT.

J is TRBJ2-3 and V is TRBV27; D possibly uses TRBD1 or TRBD2 (5 bases each). Trimming removed 3 bases at V and 2 bases at J, with 18 bases between. This CDR3 is built from 17 residues. Germline CDR1 reads MNHEY; CDR2 reads SMNVEV (reference sequence). CDR3 coding DNA: TGTGCCAGCAGTTTTCAAACCCCGGGACCAAACACAGATACGCAGTATTTT. Residues: CASSFQTPGPNTDTQYF.

This clonotype was seen only a few times. The chain has TRBV5-4 and TRBJ2-7, with 7 bases identical to TRBD1. The CDR3 consists of 13 residues. V shed 4 bases, J shed 1 base, and the junction held 2 bases outside the gene matches. Germline CDR1 reads SGHNT; CDR2 reads YYREEE (reference sequence). The CDR3 DNA sequence: TGTGCCAGCAGCCCGGGACAGTCCTACGAGCAGTACTTC. Translated: CASSPGQSYEQYF. Full variable domain (rest looked up from reference TRBV5-4 and TRBJ2-7): ETGVTQSPTHLIKTRGQQVTLRCSSQSGHNTVSWYQQALGQGPQFIFQYYREEENGRGNFPPRFSGLQFPNYSSELNVNALELDDSALYLCASSPGQSYEQYFGPGTRLTVT.

V gene TRBV15 combines with J gene TRBJ2-7; D unresolved. This CDR3 is 13 amino acids long. Trimming took off 5 bases at V and 3 bases at J, with 11 bases between the two ends. The germline gives CDR1 LNHNV, CDR2 YYDKDF (reference sequence). CDR3 amino acids: CATSPRTVYEQYF. DNA for the CDR3: TGTGCCACCAGCCCTCGGACCGTCTACGAGCAGTACTTC.

The chain joins TRBV9 to TRBJ2-7, with 9 nucleotides matching TRBD1. Unmatched junction bases numbered 1, after V lost 0 bases and J lost 6 bases. The length of the CDR3 is 13 residues. Germline V gene lookup returns CDR1 SGDLS and CDR2 YYNGEE. CDR3 sequence: CASSVVTGGEQYF. In DNA, the CDR3 is TGTGCCAGCAGCGTAGTGACAGGGGGCGAGCAGTACTTC. Together with reference TRBV9 and TRBJ2-7, the CDR3 gives the full variable domain: DSGVTQTPKHLITATGQRVTLRCSPRSGDLSVYWYQQSLDQGLQFLIQYYNGEERAKGNILERFSAQQFPDLHSELNLSSLELGDSALYFCASSVVTGGEQYFGPGTRLTVT.

As DNA, the CDR3 is TGCAGTGCTAAACAGAACAATCAGCCCCAGCATTTT. It translates to CSAKQNNQPQHF. The genes are TRBV20-1 and TRBJ1-5; D call uncertain. Germline V gives CDR1 DFQATT, CDR2 SNEGSKA (reference sequence). The CDR3 is 12 residues long. The V end lost 4 bases, the J end lost 3 bases, and 7 bases lay between the germline ends.

This chain connects TRBV9 to TRBJ2-6, with a weak D call TRBD1 (5 bases). Germline V gene data show CDR1 as SGDLS and CDR2 as YYNGEE. The V end was cut by 2 bases, the J end by 0 bases, with 12 bases between. The CDR3 length is 17 residues. CDR3 nucleotides: TGTGCCAGCAGCGTTTGGCAGGGAAACTCTGGGGCCAACGTCCTGACTTTC. This gives the protein CASSVWQGNSGANVLTF. The full variable domain, rest sourced from reference TRBV9 and TRBJ2-6, is DSGVTQTPKHLITATGQRVTLRCSPRSGDLSVYWYQQSLDQGLQFLIQYYNGEERAKGNILERFSAQQFPDLHSELNLSSLELGDSALYFCASSVWQGNSGANVLTFGAGSRLTVL.

This sequence joins TRBV7-9 and TRBJ2-1; the D gene is possibly TRBD2 (6 bases). The CDR3 runs to 14 residues. V dropped 5 bases and J dropped 9 bases, with 17 bases sitting between them. Germline V CDR1 and CDR2: SEHNR, FQNEAQ (reference sequence). The CDR3 is CASSTTWGDGEQFF. The CDR3 DNA reads TGTGCCAGCAGCACCACGTGGGGGGACGGTGAGCAGTTCTTC.

This clonotype was found once. The chain uses TRBV7-7 and TRBJ2-3; D ambiguous. The length of the CDR3 is 14 residues. CDR1 is SSHAT, CDR2 FNYEAQ, per germline (reference sequence). Trimming took 2 bases from V and 1 from J, leaving 7 bases between them. In nucleotides, the CDR3 is TGTGCCAGCAGCTTAACGGCGGGCACAGATACGCAGTATTTT. Its translation: CASSLTAGTDTQYF.

The J gene is TRBJ2-7, the V gene TRBV9; a weak D match, TRBD2 (6 bases). This CDR3 region has 14 residues. CDR1 is SGDLS and CDR2 is YYNGEE in the germline V gene. V lost 0 bases and J 3 bases, leaving 10 bases between the germline ends. The DNA for the CDR3 is TGTGCCAGCAGCGTAGACGGGAGAAGCTACGAGCAGTACTTC. Its protein product is CASSVDGRSYEQYF.

The genes are TRBV4-2 and TRBJ2-4; TRBD1 or TRBD2 may be the D gene (5 bases each). The germline V gene has CDR1 LGHNA and CDR2 YNFKEQ. Between the trimmed V and J ends, which lost 4 bases and 8 bases, there was a span of 12 bases. This CDR3 region has 13 residues. The CDR3: CASSRTGRDIQYF. CDR3 DNA: TGTGCCAGCAGCCGCACGGGACGGGACATTCAGTACTTC.

The gene calls are TRBV19 and TRBJ2-7; possibly TRBD2 for D (7 bases). The ends were cut back, 6 bases at V and 0 bases at J, with 18 bases in the middle. This CDR3 is 16 amino acids long. Germline V CDR1 and CDR2: LNHDA, SQIVND (reference sequence). As DNA, the CDR3 is TGTGCCAGTAGCCCGGGGGGCCCCTCGAGCTCCTACGAGCAGTACTTC. Translating it yields CASSPGGPSSSYEQYF.

CDR3 bases: TGTGCCAGCAGCCCTGCTAGAGCGATGAACACTGAAGCTTTCTTT. Protein product: CASSPARAMNTEAFF. The V gene is TRBV3-1, the J gene TRBJ1-1; D gene unclear. This CDR3 has 15 residues. V was trimmed by 4 bases and J by 0 bases, leaving 12 bases between them. Germline-derived CDR1 and CDR2 are LGHDT and YNNKEL (reference sequence).

This sequence joins TRBV4-3 and TRBJ2-3; D is possibly TRBD2 (7 bases). This CDR3 spans 16 amino acids. Trimming cost V 0 bases and J 1 base, with 11 bases left between them. Germline V CDR1 and CDR2: LGHNA, YSLEER. Here the CDR3 DNA reads TGCGCCAGCAGCCAAGAGCGGCGGGGGCGCACAGATACGCAGTATTTT. This sequence encodes CASSQERRGRTDTQYF.

This rearrangement joins TRBV11-2 to TRBJ1-2; D gene ambiguous. Germline CDR1 and CDR2: SGHAT and FQNNGV. The CDR3 is made up of 12 amino acids. V lost 1 base and J lost 8, with 8 bases in between. CDR3 bases: TGTGCCAGCAGCTTAGCTCTATGGGGCTACACCTTC. Encoded protein: CASSLALWGYTF.

The chain uses TRBV3-1 and TRBJ2-3; tentatively, D is TRBD2 (6 bases). The CDR3 is 13 amino acids. Germline CDR1 LGHDT, CDR2 YNNKEL (reference sequence). Trimming took 0 bases from V and 8 from J, leaving 9 bases between them. The CDR3 nucleotides are TGTGCCAGCAGCCAAGATATCGGGGGTACGCAGTATTTT. Translation: CASSQDIGGTQYF.

This chain connects TRBV4-3 to TRBJ2-3; 9 nucleotides line up with TRBD1. Germline V CDR1 and CDR2: LGHNA, YSLEER. The CDR3 totals 14 residues. J lost 6 bases, V lost 4 bases, and 5 bases had no gene match. CDR3 DNA: TGCGCCAGCAGCCTGGGACAGGGCGGCGATACGCAGTATTTT. It is translated as CASSLGQGGDTQYF.

The chain joins TRBV29-1 to TRBJ1-2; maybe TRBD1 (6 bases). V was trimmed by 6 bases and J by 2 bases, leaving 19 bases between them. The V gene's germline CDR1 is SQVTM and CDR2 ANQGSEA. CDR3 length: 15 residues. CDR3 protein: CSVGGIDRLNYGYTF. The CDR3 nucleotides read TGCAGCGTCGGGGGGATAGACAGGCTGAACTATGGCTACACCTTC.

The gene calls are TRBV20-1 and TRBJ1-5, with D hard to call. V shed 6 bases and J shed 11 bases, with 14 bases lying between them. The length of the CDR3 is 11 residues. CDR1 and CDR2 (germline): DFQATT, SNEGSKA (reference sequence). CDR3 DNA sequence: TGCAGTGCGACGGACCAGTCGTCCCAGCATTTT. Protein product: CSATDQSSQHF.

The chain uses TRBV11-2 and TRBJ2-5, with D possibly matching TRBD2 (6 bases). There are 13 residues in the CDR3. Germline assignment: CDR1 SGHAT and CDR2 FQNNGV. With 2 bases removed from V and 5 bases from J, the gap between germline ends came to 9 bases. Here the CDR3 DNA reads TGTGCCAGCAGCTTACCGGGGGTTGAGACCCAGTACTTC. Translation: CASSLPGVETQYF.

J is TRBJ1-2 and V is TRBV12-5, with 7 bases aligning to TRBD1. The germline CDR1 and CDR2 sequences are LGHNT and FRNRAP. V lost 4 bases and J lost 5; bases outside the gene matches: 7. The CDR3 consists of 14 residues. The CDR3 bases are TGTGCTAGTGGTTCAAAATCAGGGGGGTATGGCTACACCTTC. This sequence encodes CASGSKSGGYGYTF.

The chain couples TRBV4-2 to TRBJ1-2; TRBD1 matches at 7 bases. Per germline, CDR1 LGHNA and CDR2 YNFKEQ. The CDR3 spans 16 residues. V shed 4 bases, J shed 1 base, and the junction held 9 bases outside the gene matches. The CDR3 spells CASSPRPTGLNYGYTF. CDR3 DNA sequence: TGTGCCAGCAGCCCCCGCCCGACAGGGCTTAACTATGGCTACACCTTC.

The CDR3 DNA sequence: TGTGCCAGCTCACCAGGCACAGACCAGCAGTACTTC. This gives the protein CASSPGTDQQYF. The chain carries TRBV18 and TRBJ2-7; D remains unclear. The CDR3 contains 12 residues. Germline V lookup: CDR1 KGHSH, CDR2 LQKENI. V was cut by 2 bases and J by 8 bases, with 10 bases left in between.